These T cell receptor beta chains were read from a single sample in a study of blood T cell repertoires in COVID-19. Assay used: immunoSEQ multiplex PCR; TCRdb lists only in-frame clones, some missing. Here the sample spans roughly 58,000 clones, approximately 88% being singletons. Material: peripheral blood. The receptors originated from a man aged 65 to 79 with active COVID-19. Each CDR3 is given with its conserved first and last residue. The D gene is left open where the match is weak. The listing skips clone size in some rows; elsewhere it reads once, few, many or a size class.

v_call: TRBV5-4; clone_size: .; cdr3_length: 13; d_call: .; j_call: TRBJ2-6; cdr3_aa: CAFGQAGANVLTF; cdr3_nt: TGTGCCTTTGGGCAGGCTGGGGCCAACGTCCTGACTTTC
v_call: TRBV7-2; clone_size: .; cdr3_length: 12; d_call: .; j_call: TRBJ2-7; cdr3_aa: CASSLRETEQYF; cdr3_nt: TGTGCCAGCAGCTTAAGGGAGACCGAGCAGTACTTC
v_call: TRBV5-4; clone_size: .; cdr3_length: 16; d_call: .; j_call: TRBJ1-4; cdr3_aa: CASSLVQGRRNEKLFF; cdr3_nt: TGTGCCAGCAGCTTGGTACAGGGACGTCGCAACGAAAAACTGTTTTTT
v_call: TRBV7-9; clone_size: .; cdr3_length: 16; d_call: .; j_call: TRBJ1-2; cdr3_aa: CASSLAAMTPNYGYTF; cdr3_nt: TGTGCCAGCAGCTTAGCAGCGATGACTCCTAACTATGGCTACACCTTC
v_call: TRBV7-3; clone_size: .; cdr3_length: 15; d_call: TRBD2; j_call: TRBJ2-1; cdr3_aa: CASSSAGLAGNEQFF; cdr3_nt: TGTGCCAGCAGCTCCGCGGGACTAGCGGGAAATGAGCAGTTCTTC
v_call: TRBV9; clone_size: .; cdr3_length: 16; d_call: .; j_call: TRBJ2-5; cdr3_aa: CASSGNWDSAVETQYF; cdr3_nt: TGTGCCAGCAGCGGGAACTGGGACTCAGCGGTGGAGACCCAGTACTTC
v_call: TRBV6-2/TRBV6-3; clone_size: few; cdr3_length: 15; d_call: .; j_call: TRBJ2-2; cdr3_aa: CASSYWGRGTGELFF; cdr3_nt: TGTGCCAGCAGTTATTGGGGGCGCGGGACCGGGGAGCTGTTTTTT
v_call: TRBV27; clone_size: .; cdr3_length: 12; d_call: .; j_call: TRBJ2-1; cdr3_aa: CASSYGGRGQFF; cdr3_nt: TGTGCCAGCAGTTACGGGGGTAGGGGGCAGTTCTTC
v_call: TRBV28; clone_size: few; cdr3_length: 19; d_call: TRBD2; j_call: TRBJ2-1; cdr3_aa: CASSIGVGTSGQSYNEQFF; cdr3_nt: TGTGCCAGCAGCATTGGAGTTGGGACTAGCGGTCAATCCTACAATGAGCAGTTCTTC
v_call: TRBV7-8; clone_size: .; cdr3_length: 13; d_call: .; j_call: TRBJ1-2; cdr3_aa: CASSGDTDRGYTF; cdr3_nt: TGTGCCAGCAGCGGGGACACGGACAGAGGCTACACCTTC
v_call: TRBV7-3; clone_size: .; cdr3_length: 14; d_call: .; j_call: TRBJ2-1; cdr3_aa: CASSPRGAYNEQFF; cdr3_nt: TGTGCCAGCAGCCCCCGGGGGGCTTACAATGAGCAGTTCTTC
v_call: TRBV15; clone_size: .; cdr3_length: 12; d_call: .; j_call: TRBJ1-1; cdr3_aa: CATTRAAGQAFF; cdr3_nt: TGTGCCACCACTAGGGCCGCGGGGCAAGCTTTCTTT
v_call: TRBV11-3; clone_size: .; cdr3_length: 15; d_call: .; j_call: TRBJ2-7; cdr3_aa: CASSLGISGSYEQYF; cdr3_nt: TGTGCCAGCAGCTTAGGAATTTCGGGCTCCTACGAGCAGTACTTC
v_call: TRBV7-2; clone_size: .; cdr3_length: 15; d_call: TRBD1; j_call: TRBJ2-2; cdr3_aa: CASSPRTGSIGELFF; cdr3_nt: TGTGCCAGCAGCCCGAGGACAGGGTCCATCGGGGAGCTGTTTTTT
v_call: TRBV28; clone_size: .; cdr3_length: 16; d_call: TRBD1; j_call: TRBJ1-5; cdr3_aa: CASSLLTGGFVQPQHF; cdr3_nt: TGTGCCAGCAGTTTACTTACAGGGGGCTTTGTTCAGCCCCAGCATTTT
v_call: TRBV7-2; clone_size: .; cdr3_length: 15; d_call: .; j_call: TRBJ1-1; cdr3_aa: CASSPFRPGNTEAFF; cdr3_nt: TGTGCCAGCAGCCCCTTCCGACCGGGGAACACTGAAGCTTTCTTT
v_call: TRBV9; clone_size: .; cdr3_length: 15; d_call: TRBD1; j_call: TRBJ2-7; cdr3_aa: CASSVDPGQGYEQYF; cdr3_nt: TGTGCCAGCAGCGTAGACCCCGGACAGGGCTACGAGCAGTACTTC
v_call: TRBV29-1; clone_size: once; cdr3_length: 13; d_call: .; j_call: TRBJ2-2; cdr3_aa: CSVDSSATGELFF; cdr3_nt: TGCAGCGTTGATTCTAGCGCGACCGGGGAGCTGTTTTTT
v_call: TRBV29-1; clone_size: .; cdr3_length: 14; d_call: .; j_call: TRBJ2-7; cdr3_aa: CSVDLSEGTGEQYF; cdr3_nt: TGCAGCGTTGATCTCTCTGAGGGAACGGGCGAGCAGTACTTC
v_call: TRBV18; clone_size: .; cdr3_length: 14; d_call: .; j_call: TRBJ2-7; cdr3_aa: CASSPLQGTYEQYF; cdr3_nt: TGTGCCAGCTCACCACTACAGGGAACCTACGAGCAGTACTTC
v_call: TRBV28; clone_size: .; cdr3_length: 14; d_call: TRBD1; j_call: TRBJ1-2; cdr3_aa: CASSLVGQDSSYTF; cdr3_nt: TGTGCCAGCAGTTTGGTAGGACAGGACTCGAGCTACACCTTC
v_call: TRBV10-3; clone_size: .; cdr3_length: 13; d_call: TRBD2; j_call: TRBJ2-3; cdr3_aa: CATSGRTQDTQYF; cdr3_nt: TGTGCCACGAGCGGGAGGACCCAGGATACGCAGTATTTT
v_call: TRBV7-9; clone_size: .; cdr3_length: 16; d_call: TRBD1; j_call: TRBJ1-5; cdr3_aa: CASSQVWDRENQPQHF; cdr3_nt: TGTGCCAGCAGCCAAGTCTGGGACAGGGAGAATCAGCCCCAGCATTTT
v_call: TRBV12-3/TRBV12-4; clone_size: .; cdr3_length: 12; d_call: .; j_call: TRBJ2-1; cdr3_aa: CASSRTANEQFF; cdr3_nt: TGTGCCAGCAGCCGGACAGCCAATGAGCAGTTCTTC
v_call: TRBV5-1; clone_size: .; cdr3_length: 16; d_call: TRBD2; j_call: TRBJ2-1; cdr3_aa: CASSPLAGGFGNEQFF; cdr3_nt: TGCGCCAGCAGCCCTTTAGCGGGAGGTTTTGGGAATGAGCAGTTCTTC
v_call: TRBV2; clone_size: .; cdr3_length: 16; d_call: TRBD1; j_call: TRBJ2-2; cdr3_aa: CASSLLGQGNTGELFF; cdr3_nt: TGTGCCAGCAGTTTATTGGGACAGGGGAACACCGGGGAGCTGTTTTTT
v_call: TRBV9; clone_size: .; cdr3_length: 14; d_call: .; j_call: TRBJ2-1; cdr3_aa: CASSVASGSNEQFF; cdr3_nt: TGTGCCAGCAGCGTAGCTTCAGGGTCTAATGAGCAGTTCTTC
v_call: TRBV4-2; clone_size: .; cdr3_length: 17; d_call: .; j_call: TRBJ2-1; cdr3_aa: CASSQEVGRITRDEQFF; cdr3_nt: TGTGCCAGCAGCCAAGAAGTCGGGCGTATCACGAGGGATGAGCAGTTCTTC
v_call: TRBV6-1; clone_size: .; cdr3_length: 15; d_call: TRBD2; j_call: TRBJ2-2; cdr3_aa: CASSELGRAPGELFF; cdr3_nt: TGTGCCAGCAGTGAACTCGGGAGGGCCCCCGGGGAGCTGTTTTTT
v_call: TRBV3-1/TRBV3-2; clone_size: .; cdr3_length: 15; d_call: .; j_call: TRBJ2-3; cdr3_aa: CASSAVGGRTDTQYF; cdr3_nt: TGTGCCAGCAGCGCCGTAGGAGGGAGAACAGATACGCAGTATTTT
v_call: TRBV15; clone_size: .; cdr3_length: 15; d_call: .; j_call: TRBJ2-7; cdr3_aa: CATSGAKKDFGEQYF; cdr3_nt: TGTGCCACCAGCGGCGCGAAGAAGGACTTCGGCGAGCAGTACTTC
v_call: TRBV30; clone_size: .; cdr3_length: 11; d_call: .; j_call: TRBJ1-5; cdr3_aa: CAWRSYQPQHF; cdr3_nt: TGTGCCTGGAGGAGCTATCAGCCCCAGCATTTT
v_call: TRBV11-3; clone_size: .; cdr3_length: 13; d_call: TRBD1; j_call: TRBJ2-1; cdr3_aa: CASSTDRGNEQFF; cdr3_nt: TGTGCCAGCAGCACCGACAGGGGGAATGAGCAGTTCTTC
v_call: TRBV7-2; clone_size: .; cdr3_length: 16; d_call: TRBD2; j_call: TRBJ2-3; cdr3_aa: CASSLVAGSAADTQYF; cdr3_nt: TGTGCCAGCAGCTTAGTAGCGGGGAGCGCCGCAGATACGCAGTATTTT
v_call: TRBV5-6; clone_size: .; cdr3_length: 14; d_call: TRBD1; j_call: TRBJ2-4; cdr3_aa: CASSQGQGWNIQYF; cdr3_nt: TGTGCCAGCAGCCAAGGACAGGGATGGAACATTCAGTACTTC
v_call: TRBV2; clone_size: .; cdr3_length: 14; d_call: TRBD2; j_call: TRBJ2-7; cdr3_aa: CASRGRLAANEQYF; cdr3_nt: TGTGCCAGCAGAGGCCGGCTAGCGGCGAACGAGCAGTACTTC
v_call: TRBV5-1; clone_size: .; cdr3_length: 14; d_call: .; j_call: TRBJ1-4; cdr3_aa: CASSFRDPNEKLFF; cdr3_nt: TGCGCCAGCAGCTTCCGCGATCCTAATGAAAAACTGTTTTTT
v_call: TRBV29-1; clone_size: .; cdr3_length: 14; d_call: TRBD2; j_call: TRBJ2-7; cdr3_aa: CSVIPLTSPDEQYF; cdr3_nt: TGCAGCGTTATCCCCCTGACTAGCCCGGACGAGCAGTACTTC
v_call: TRBV5-6; clone_size: .; cdr3_length: 13; d_call: .; j_call: TRBJ2-7; cdr3_aa: CASSFGGGDEQYF; cdr3_nt: TGTGCCAGCAGCTTCGGTGGTGGAGACGAGCAGTACTTC
v_call: TRBV7-2; clone_size: .; cdr3_length: 14; d_call: .; j_call: TRBJ1-3; cdr3_aa: CASSFFSSGNTIYF; cdr3_nt: TGTGCCAGCAGCTTCTTCAGCTCTGGAAACACCATATATTTT
v_call: TRBV4-2; clone_size: .; cdr3_length: 14; d_call: TRBD1; j_call: TRBJ1-1; cdr3_aa: CASSHLDRGDEAFF; cdr3_nt: TGTGCCAGCAGCCACCTGGACAGGGGCGATGAAGCTTTCTTT
v_call: TRBV7-8; clone_size: .; cdr3_length: 16; d_call: TRBD2; j_call: TRBJ2-1; cdr3_aa: CASSSPGLAGGWEQFF; cdr3_nt: TGTGCCAGCAGCTCTCCTGGACTAGCGGGGGGATGGGAGCAGTTCTTC
v_call: TRBV28; clone_size: .; cdr3_length: 17; d_call: TRBD2; j_call: TRBJ2-2; cdr3_aa: CASSLLGRGGGTGELFF; cdr3_nt: TGTGCCAGCAGTTTATTAGGGCGCGGGGGAGGAACCGGGGAGCTGTTTTTT
v_call: TRBV3-1/TRBV3-2; clone_size: .; cdr3_length: 17; d_call: .; j_call: TRBJ1-3; cdr3_aa: CASSQLRTVRSGNTIYF; cdr3_nt: TGTGCCAGCAGCCAACTGAGGACAGTTCGGTCTGGAAACACCATATATTTT
v_call: TRBV4-2; clone_size: .; cdr3_length: 16; d_call: TRBD1; j_call: TRBJ1-4; cdr3_aa: CASSQGGNRGNEKLFF; cdr3_nt: TGTGCCAGCAGCCAAGGAGGAAACAGGGGGAATGAAAAACTGTTTTTT
v_call: TRBV19; clone_size: .; cdr3_length: 15; d_call: TRBD1; j_call: TRBJ2-7; cdr3_aa: CASSTRQGLTYEQYF; cdr3_nt: TGTGCCAGTAGTACCAGACAGGGGTTAACCTACGAGCAGTACTTC
v_call: TRBV25-1; clone_size: .; cdr3_length: 15; d_call: .; j_call: TRBJ2-7; cdr3_aa: CASQPGTRVGYEQYF; cdr3_nt: TGTGCCAGCCAACCCGGGACACGGGTTGGCTACGAGCAGTACTTC
v_call: TRBV24-1; clone_size: .; cdr3_length: 17; d_call: TRBD1; j_call: TRBJ2-3; cdr3_aa: CATSDLGTGQGTDTQYF; cdr3_nt: TGTGCCACCAGTGATTTGGGAACCGGACAGGGGACAGATACGCAGTATTTT
v_call: TRBV5-1; clone_size: .; cdr3_length: 22; d_call: .; j_call: TRBJ2-1; cdr3_aa: CASSLRSGTGLSGGSSYNEQFF; cdr3_nt: TGCGCCAGCAGCCTCAGGTCCGGGACAGGGTTATCGGGAGGGAGCTCCTACAATGAGCAGTTCTTC
v_call: TRBV15; clone_size: .; cdr3_length: 16; d_call: .; j_call: TRBJ2-1; cdr3_aa: CATSRSGGASYNEQFF; cdr3_nt: TGTGCCACCAGCAGGTCCGGAGGAGCCTCCTACAATGAGCAGTTCTTC
v_call: TRBV27; clone_size: .; cdr3_length: 16; d_call: TRBD2; j_call: TRBJ2-2; cdr3_aa: CASSLSTSRVTGELFF; cdr3_nt: TGTGCCAGCAGTTTATCGACTAGCAGAGTCACCGGGGAGCTGTTTTTT